This entry concerns a single TCR beta chain. The target antigen is unknown. V shed 0 bases and J shed 10 bases, with 10 bases lying between them. CDR3 size: 12 residues. Per germline, CDR1 DFQATT and CDR2 SNEGSKA (reference sequence). This sample was included in a study of CD8 T cells in ankylosing spondylitis. Findings and limits, study-wide: Significant enrichment of disease-linked clones was reported in matched ankylosing spondylitis synovial fluid.

TCRdb analysed the 5' RACE reads with MiXCR anew, one entry per CDR3 protein. The table shows 200,000 to 250,000 distinct CDR3 sequences, with 32% occurring only once. The specimen was blood, either unsorted or a sorted T cell fraction (not recorded which). This sequence joins TRBV20-1 and TRBJ2-4; D possibly corresponds to TRBD1 (6 bases). The clonotype originates from a male donor with ankylosing spondylitis or in good health (not recorded which). CDR3 sequence reads: CSARDLGGIQYF. The CDR3 DNA is TGCAGTGCTAGAGATCTAGGGGGTATTCAGTACTTC.